Below, one T cell receptor beta chain is given with its context. Its target is not known. The data originate from a study of T cell responses to AZD1222 COVID-19 vaccine. Study-wide results and caveats: Spike-spanning, vaccine-associated CD4 TCRs were dominant at 160-218 and 743-854.

Trimming removed 7 bases from V and 4 bases from J, with 7 bases in between. Germline V gene data show CDR1 as MNHEY and CDR2 as SVGAGI. This CDR3 is built from 11 residues. The protocol was immunoSEQ multiplex PCR, while the TCRdb copy is restricted to in-frame clones and leaves out a portion. The sample lists about 190,000 clones, around 89% occurring once. This specimen was peripheral blood, taken on day 0 of AZD1222 vaccination. The rearrangement links TRBV6-5 to TRBJ1-1; D ambiguous. This sequence originates from an adult in good health. Written as DNA, the CDR3 is TGTGCCAGCATATTTTCCACTGAAGCTTTCTTT. This translates into CASIFSTEAFF.